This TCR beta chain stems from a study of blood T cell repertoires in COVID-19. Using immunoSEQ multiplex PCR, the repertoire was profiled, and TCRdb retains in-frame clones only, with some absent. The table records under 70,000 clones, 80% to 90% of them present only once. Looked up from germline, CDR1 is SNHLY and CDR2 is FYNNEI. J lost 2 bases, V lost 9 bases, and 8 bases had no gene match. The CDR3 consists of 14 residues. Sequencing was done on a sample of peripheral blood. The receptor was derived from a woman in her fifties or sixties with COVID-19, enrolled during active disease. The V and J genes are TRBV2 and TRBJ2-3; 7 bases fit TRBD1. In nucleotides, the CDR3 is TGTGCCAGTAGACAGGGAGCCCCCACAGATACGCAGTATTTT. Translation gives CASRQGAPTDTQYF.